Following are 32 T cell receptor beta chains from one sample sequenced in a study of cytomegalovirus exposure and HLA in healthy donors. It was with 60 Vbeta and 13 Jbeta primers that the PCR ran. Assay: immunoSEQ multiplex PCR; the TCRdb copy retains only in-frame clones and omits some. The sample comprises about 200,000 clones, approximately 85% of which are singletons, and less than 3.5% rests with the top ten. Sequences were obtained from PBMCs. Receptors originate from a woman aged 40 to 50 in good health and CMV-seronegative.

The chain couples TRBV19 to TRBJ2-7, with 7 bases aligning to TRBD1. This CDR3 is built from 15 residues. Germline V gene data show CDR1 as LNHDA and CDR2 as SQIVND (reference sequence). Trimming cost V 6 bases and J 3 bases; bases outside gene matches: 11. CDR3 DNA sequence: TGTGCCAGTAGCCCGACAGGGAATAGTAACTACGAGCAGTACTTC. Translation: CASSPTGNSNYEQYF. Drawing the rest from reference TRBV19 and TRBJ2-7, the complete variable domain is DGGITQSPKYLFRKEGQNVTLSCEQNLNHDAMYWYRQDPGQGLRLIYYSQIVNDFQKGDIAEGYSVSREKKESFPLTVTSAQKNPTAFYLCASSPTGNSNYEQYFGPGTRLTVT.

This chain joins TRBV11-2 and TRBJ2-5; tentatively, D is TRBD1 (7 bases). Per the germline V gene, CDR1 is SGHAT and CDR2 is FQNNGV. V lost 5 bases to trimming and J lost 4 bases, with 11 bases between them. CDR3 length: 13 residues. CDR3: CASSAQGGETQYF. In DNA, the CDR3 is TGTGCCAGCAGCGCTCAGGGGGGAGAGACCCAGTACTTC.

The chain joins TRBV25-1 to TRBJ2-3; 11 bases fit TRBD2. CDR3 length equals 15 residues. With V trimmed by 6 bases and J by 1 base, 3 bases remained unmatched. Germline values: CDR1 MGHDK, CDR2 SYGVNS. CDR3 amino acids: CASRLAGVGTDTQYF. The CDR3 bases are TGTGCCAGCAGACTAGCGGGAGTGGGCACAGATACGCAGTATTTT.

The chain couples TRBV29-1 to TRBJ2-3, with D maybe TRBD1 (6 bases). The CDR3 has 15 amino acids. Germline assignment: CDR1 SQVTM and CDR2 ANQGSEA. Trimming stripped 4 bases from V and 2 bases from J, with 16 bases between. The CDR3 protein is CSVAFDRTTTDTQYF. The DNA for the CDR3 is TGCAGCGTTGCCTTCGACAGGACCACCACAGATACGCAGTATTTT.

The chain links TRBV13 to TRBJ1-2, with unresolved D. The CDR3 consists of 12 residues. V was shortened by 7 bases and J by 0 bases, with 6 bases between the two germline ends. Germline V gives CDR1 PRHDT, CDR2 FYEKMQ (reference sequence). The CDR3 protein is CASMSTNYGYTF. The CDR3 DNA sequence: TGTGCCAGCATGTCAACTAACTATGGCTACACCTTC. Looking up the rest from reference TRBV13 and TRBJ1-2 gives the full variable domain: AAGVIQSPRHLIKEKRETATLKCYPIPRHDTVYWYQQGPGQDPQFLISFYEKMQSDKGSIPDRFSAQQFSDYHSELNMSSLELGDSALYFCASMSTNYGYTFGSGTRLTVV.

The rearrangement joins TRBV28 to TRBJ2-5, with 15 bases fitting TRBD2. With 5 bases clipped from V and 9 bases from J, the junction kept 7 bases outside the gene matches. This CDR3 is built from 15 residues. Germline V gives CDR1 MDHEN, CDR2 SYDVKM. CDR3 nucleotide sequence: TGTGCCAGCAGTCGGACTAGCGGGAGGGCAAGGCCCCAGTACTTC. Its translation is CASSRTSGRARPQYF. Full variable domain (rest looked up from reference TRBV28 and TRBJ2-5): DVKVTQSSRYLVKRTGEKVFLECVQDMDHENMFWYRQDPGLGLRLIYFSYDVKMKEKGDIPEGYSVSREKKERFSLILESASTNQTSMYLCASSRTSGRARPQYFGPGTRLLVL.

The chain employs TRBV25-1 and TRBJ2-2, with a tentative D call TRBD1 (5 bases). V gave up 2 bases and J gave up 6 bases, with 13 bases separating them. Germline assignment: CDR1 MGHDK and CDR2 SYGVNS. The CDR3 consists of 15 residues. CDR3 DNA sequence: TGTGCCAGCAGTGAAAGTCCGGGCAGGGCCGGGGAGCTGTTTTTT. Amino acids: CASSESPGRAGELFF.

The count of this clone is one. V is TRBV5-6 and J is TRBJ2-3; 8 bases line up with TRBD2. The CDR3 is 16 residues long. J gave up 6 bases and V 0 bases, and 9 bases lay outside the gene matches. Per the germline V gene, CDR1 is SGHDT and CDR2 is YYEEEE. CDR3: CASSLEIAGRVDTQYF. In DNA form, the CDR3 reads TGTGCCAGCAGCTTGGAGATAGCGGGAAGGGTGGATACGCAGTATTTT.

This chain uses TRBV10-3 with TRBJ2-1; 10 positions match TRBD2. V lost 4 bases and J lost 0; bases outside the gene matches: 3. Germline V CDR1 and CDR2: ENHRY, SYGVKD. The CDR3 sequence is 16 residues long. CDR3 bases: TGTGCCATCAGTGGGTCTAGCGGGAGCTCCTACAATGAGCAGTTCTTC. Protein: CAISGSSGSSYNEQFF.

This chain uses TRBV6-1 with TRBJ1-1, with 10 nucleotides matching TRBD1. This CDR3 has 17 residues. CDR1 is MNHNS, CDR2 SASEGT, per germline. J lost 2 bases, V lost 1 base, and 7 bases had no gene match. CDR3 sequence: CASSEVGWDRGNTEAFF. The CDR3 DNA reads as TGTGCCAGCAGTGAAGTGGGGTGGGACAGGGGAAACACTGAAGCTTTCTTT.

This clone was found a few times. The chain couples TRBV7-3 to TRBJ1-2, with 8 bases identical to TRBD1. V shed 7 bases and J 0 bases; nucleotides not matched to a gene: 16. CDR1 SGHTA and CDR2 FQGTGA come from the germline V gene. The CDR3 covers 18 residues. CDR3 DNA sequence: TGTGCCAGCACCTCCTCGCGACAGGGGAACCCCACTAACTATGGCTACACCTTC. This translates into CASTSSRQGNPTNYGYTF.

Written as DNA, the CDR3 is TGTGCCAGCAGCTCGGTCCCGGGACTAGCGGGAGGAAGGGGTGAGCAGTTCTTC. It encodes CASSSVPGLAGGRGEQFF. The J gene is TRBJ2-1, the V gene TRBV13, with 15 bases identical to TRBD2. Trimming at V came to 4 bases and at J to 9 bases, leaving 13 bases not matched to a gene. The germline gives CDR1 PRHDT, CDR2 FYEKMQ (reference sequence). The CDR3 runs 18 residues.

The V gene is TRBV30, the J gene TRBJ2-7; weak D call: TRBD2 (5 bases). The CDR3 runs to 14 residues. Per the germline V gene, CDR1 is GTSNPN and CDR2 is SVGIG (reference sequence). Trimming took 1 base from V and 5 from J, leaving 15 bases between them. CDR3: CAWSDGIGGDEQYF. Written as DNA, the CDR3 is TGTGCCTGGAGTGACGGGATTGGTGGGGACGAGCAGTACTTC. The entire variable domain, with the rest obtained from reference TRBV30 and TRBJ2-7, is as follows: SQTIHQWPATLVQPVGSPLSLECTVEGTSNPNLYWYRQAAGRGLQLLFYSVGIGQISSEVPQNLSASRPQDRQFILSSKKLLLSDSGFYLCAWSDGIGGDEQYFGPGTRLTVT.

CDR3 in DNA: TGTGCCAGCAGCCCCCCGCGAAGCCACAATGAGCAGTTCTTC. Translation gives CASSPPRSHNEQFF. The chain uses TRBV6-5 and TRBJ2-1; D uncertain. V was trimmed by 6 bases and J by 5 bases, leaving 14 bases between them. The CDR3 has 14 residues. Germline loops: CDR1 MNHEY, CDR2 SVGAGI.

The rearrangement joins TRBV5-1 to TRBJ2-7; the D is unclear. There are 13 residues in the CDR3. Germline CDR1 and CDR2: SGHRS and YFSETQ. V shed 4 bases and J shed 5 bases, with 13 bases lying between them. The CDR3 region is CASSPPSYHEQYF. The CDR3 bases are TGCGCCAGCAGCCCCCCATCCTACCACGAGCAGTACTTC.

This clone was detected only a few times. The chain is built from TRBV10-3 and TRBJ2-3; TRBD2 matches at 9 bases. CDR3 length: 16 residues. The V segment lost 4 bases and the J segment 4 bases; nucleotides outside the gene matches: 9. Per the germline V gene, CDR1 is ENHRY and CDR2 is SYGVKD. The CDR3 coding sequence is TGTGCCATCAGTGCGCGGGAGGGAAGGGGAGCAGATACGCAGTATTTT. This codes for CAISAREGRGADTQYF.

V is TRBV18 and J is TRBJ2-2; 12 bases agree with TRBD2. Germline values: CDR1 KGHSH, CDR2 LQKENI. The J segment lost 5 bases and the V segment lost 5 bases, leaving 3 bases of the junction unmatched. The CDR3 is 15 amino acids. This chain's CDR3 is CASSTTSGGTGELFF. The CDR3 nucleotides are TGTGCCAGCTCAACGACTAGCGGGGGAACCGGGGAGCTGTTTTTT.

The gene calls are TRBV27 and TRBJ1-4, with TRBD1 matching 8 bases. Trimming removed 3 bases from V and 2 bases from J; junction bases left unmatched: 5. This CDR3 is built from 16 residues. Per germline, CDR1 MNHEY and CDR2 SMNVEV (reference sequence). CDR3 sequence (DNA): TGTGCCAGCAGTTTCGGCAGGGGGCTTACTAATGAAAAACTGTTTTTT. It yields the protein CASSFGRGLTNEKLFF.

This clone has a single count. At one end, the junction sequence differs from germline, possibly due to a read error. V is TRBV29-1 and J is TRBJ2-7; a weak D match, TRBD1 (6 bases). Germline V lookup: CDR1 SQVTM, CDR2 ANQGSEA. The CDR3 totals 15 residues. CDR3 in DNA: TGCAGCGTAGAAGAACTTAGGCAGGGGTCCTACGAGCAGTACTTC. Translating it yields CSVEELRQGSYEQYF.

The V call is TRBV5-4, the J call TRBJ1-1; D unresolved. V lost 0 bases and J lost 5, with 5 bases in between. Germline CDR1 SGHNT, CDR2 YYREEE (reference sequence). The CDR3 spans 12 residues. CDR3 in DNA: TGTGCCAGCAGCTTGGGCGCAACTGAAGCTTTCTTT. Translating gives CASSLGATEAFF.

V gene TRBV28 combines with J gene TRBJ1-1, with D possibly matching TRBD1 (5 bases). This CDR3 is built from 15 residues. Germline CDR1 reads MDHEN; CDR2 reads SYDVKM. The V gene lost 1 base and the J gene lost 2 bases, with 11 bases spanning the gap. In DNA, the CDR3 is TGTGCCAGCAGTTTATTTCCCCAGGGTAACACTGAAGCTTTCTTT. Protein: CASSLFPQGNTEAFF.

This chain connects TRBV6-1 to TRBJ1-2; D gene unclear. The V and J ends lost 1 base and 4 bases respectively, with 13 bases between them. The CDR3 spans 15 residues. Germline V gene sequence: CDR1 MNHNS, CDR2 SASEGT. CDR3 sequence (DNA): TGTGCCAGCAGTGAAGTGTCCCGGAGGGTCTATGGCTACACCTTC. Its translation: CASSEVSRRVYGYTF.

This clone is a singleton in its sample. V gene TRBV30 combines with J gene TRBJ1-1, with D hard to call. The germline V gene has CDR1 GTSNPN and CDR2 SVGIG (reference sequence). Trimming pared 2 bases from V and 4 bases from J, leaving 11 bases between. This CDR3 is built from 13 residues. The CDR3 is CAWSIDKPTEAFF. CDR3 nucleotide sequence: TGTGCCTGGAGTATAGACAAACCCACTGAAGCTTTCTTT.

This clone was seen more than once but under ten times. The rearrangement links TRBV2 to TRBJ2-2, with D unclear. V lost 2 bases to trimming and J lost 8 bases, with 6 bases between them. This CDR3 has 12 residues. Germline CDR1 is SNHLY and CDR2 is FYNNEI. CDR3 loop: CASSEYRGELFF. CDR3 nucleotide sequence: TGTGCCAGCAGTGAATACCGGGGGGAGCTGTTTTTT.

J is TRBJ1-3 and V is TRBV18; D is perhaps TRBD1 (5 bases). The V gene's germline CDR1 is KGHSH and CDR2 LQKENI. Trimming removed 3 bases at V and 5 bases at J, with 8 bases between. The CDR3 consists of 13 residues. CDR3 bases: TGTGCCAGCTCACCGACAGTAAGAAACACCATATATTTT. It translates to CASSPTVRNTIYF.

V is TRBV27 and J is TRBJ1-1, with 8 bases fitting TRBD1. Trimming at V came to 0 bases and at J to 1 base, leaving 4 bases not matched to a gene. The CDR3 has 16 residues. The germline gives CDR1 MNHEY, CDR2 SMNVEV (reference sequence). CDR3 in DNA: TGTGCCAGCAGTTTATCCCCCACAGGGGGGAACACTGAAGCTTTCTTT. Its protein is CASSLSPTGGNTEAFF.

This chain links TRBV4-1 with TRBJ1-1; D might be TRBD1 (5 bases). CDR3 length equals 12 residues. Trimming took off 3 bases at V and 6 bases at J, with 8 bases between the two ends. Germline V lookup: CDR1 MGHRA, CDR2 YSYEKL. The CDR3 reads CASSHGGAEAFF. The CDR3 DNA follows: TGCGCCAGCAGCCATGGAGGGGCTGAAGCTTTCTTT.

The DNA of the CDR3 is TGTGCCAGCAGTTCCCTCAGGGGGAATTATGGCTACACCTTC. Its protein is CASSSLRGNYGYTF. This sequence joins TRBV28 and TRBJ1-2, with 7 bases identical to TRBD1. The CDR3 has 14 residues. Germline assignment: CDR1 MDHEN and CDR2 SYDVKM. The V and J ends lost 4 bases and 5 bases, in that order; junction bases with no gene match: 7.

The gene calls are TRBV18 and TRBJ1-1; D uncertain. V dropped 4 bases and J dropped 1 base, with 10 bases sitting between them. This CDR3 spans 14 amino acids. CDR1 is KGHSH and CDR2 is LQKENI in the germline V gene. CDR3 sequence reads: CASSLIQENTEAFF. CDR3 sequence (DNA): TGTGCCAGCTCACTGATACAAGAGAACACTGAAGCTTTCTTT.

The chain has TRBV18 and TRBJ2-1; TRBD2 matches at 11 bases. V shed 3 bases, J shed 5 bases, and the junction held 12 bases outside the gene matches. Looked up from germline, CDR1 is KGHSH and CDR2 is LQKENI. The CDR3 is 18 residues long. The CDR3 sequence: CASSPRLAGGPKHNEQFF. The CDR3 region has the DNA TGTGCCAGCTCACCCCGGCTAGCGGGAGGACCGAAACACAATGAGCAGTTCTTC.

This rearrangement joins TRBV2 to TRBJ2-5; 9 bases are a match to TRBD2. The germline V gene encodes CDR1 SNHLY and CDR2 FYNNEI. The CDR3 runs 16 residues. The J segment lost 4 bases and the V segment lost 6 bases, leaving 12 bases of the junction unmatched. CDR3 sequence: CASRGGAGGSRETQYF. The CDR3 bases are TGTGCCAGCAGGGGGGGGGCGGGAGGGTCGAGAGAGACCCAGTACTTC.

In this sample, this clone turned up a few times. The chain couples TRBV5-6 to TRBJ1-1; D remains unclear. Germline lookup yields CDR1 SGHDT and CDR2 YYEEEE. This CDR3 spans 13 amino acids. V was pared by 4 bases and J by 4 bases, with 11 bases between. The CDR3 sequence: CASSLVAGTEAFF. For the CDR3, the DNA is TGTGCCAGCAGCCTCGTTGCGGGCACTGAAGCTTTCTTT.